The source of this TCR beta chain is a study of blood T cell repertoires in COVID-19. In the original processing: Estimation of nucleated cell counts was performed using reference gene primer amplification. The assay was immunoSEQ multiplex PCR, and TCRdb's table has in-frame clones only and misses some. The V and J calls and clone size are taken from that table; D and trimming were inferred from the DNA. The sample has 130,000 or so clones, roughly 88% seen once. Trimming took 5 bases from V and 2 from J, leaving 14 bases between them. CDR1 and CDR2 from the germline V gene are SEHNR and FQNEAQ (reference sequence). The CDR3 runs to 15 residues.

The sample consisted of peripheral blood. The rearrangement uses TRBV7-9 and TRBJ2-3; possibly TRBD2 for D (5 bases). This TCR was sampled from a woman aged 60-75 years with acute or convalescent COVID-19. The CDR3 sequence is CASSPAGFTTDTQYF. CDR3 coding DNA: TGTGCCAGCAGCCCCGCGGGTTTCACCACAGATACGCAGTATTTT.